The next 8 T cell receptor beta chains were all read from a single sample in a study of T-cell memory formation after mild COVID-19. TCRdb re-derived calls from the 5' RACE reads in MiXCR, one entry per CDR3 protein. Among about 350,000 distinct CDR3 sequences, 14% were seen once, and the ten largest hold around a fifth. Source material: PBMCs or a T cell subset sorted from them (not recorded which). These receptors all come from a man between 18 and 29 years old who had mild COVID-19 (a few samples of this study predate the infection). Cell type and time point are not known.

This clonotype was observed a handful of times. The rearrangement links TRBV7-3 to TRBJ2-7, with 7 bases aligning to TRBD1. Germline V lookup: CDR1 SGHTA, CDR2 FQGTGA. The CDR3 spans 17 residues. V lost 3 bases, J lost 0 bases, and 11 bases stayed unmatched. CDR3 in amino acids: CASSFSKGQESSYEQYV. The CDR3, as DNA: TGTGCCAGCAGCTTCAGTAAAGGACAGGAAAGCTCCTACGAGCAGTACGTC.

The chain couples TRBV9 to TRBJ2-1, with a tentative D call TRBD2 (6 bases). The CDR3 consists of 15 residues. Trimming removed 0 bases from V and 5 bases from J, with 12 bases in between. CDR1 and CDR2 from the germline V gene are SGDLS and YYNGEE. The DNA for the CDR3 is TGTGCCAGCAGCGTAGGGCCGCGCGGGGACAATGAGCAGTTCTTC. Protein product: CASSVGPRGDNEQFF. Full variable domain (remainder filled in from reference TRBV9 and TRBJ2-1): DSGVTQTPKHLITATGQRVTLRCSPRSGDLSVYWYQQSLDQGLQFLIQYYNGEERAKGNILERFSAQQFPDLHSELNLSSLELGDSALYFCASSVGPRGDNEQFFGPGTRLTVL.

Only a few counts were recorded for this clonotype. The chain combines TRBV5-5 with TRBJ1-2; D uncertain. CDR3 length equals 13 residues. V shed 0 bases and J shed 7 bases, with 10 bases lying between them. Germline CDR1 is SGHKS and CDR2 is YYEKEE (reference sequence). This CDR3 is CASSLDQPFGYTF. The CDR3 DNA follows: TGTGCCAGCAGCTTGGACCAACCGTTTGGCTACACCTTC. Full variable domain (missing parts from reference TRBV5-5 and TRBJ1-2): DAGVTQSPTHLIKTRGQQVTLRCSPISGHKSVSWYQQVLGQGPQFIFQYYEKEERGRGNFPDRFSARQFPNYSSELNVNALLLGDSALYLCASSLDQPFGYTFGSGTRLTVV.

The genes are TRBV7-2 and TRBJ1-5; 8 bases map to TRBD1. The V segment lost 5 bases and the J segment 5 bases; nucleotides outside the gene matches: 2. This CDR3 comprises 13 residues. CDR1 is SGHTA and CDR2 is FQGNSA in the germline V gene. The CDR3 spells CASSQQGDQPQHF. The CDR3 DNA sequence: TGTGCCAGCAGCCAACAGGGGGATCAGCCCCAGCATTTT.

This clonotype was observed a few times. The genes are TRBV6-5 and TRBJ2-2; D unclear. Per germline, CDR1 MNHEY and CDR2 SVGAGI. CDR3 size: 13 residues. The V end was cut by 6 bases, the J end by 7 bases, with 12 bases between. For the CDR3, the DNA is TGTGCCAGCAGCCGCAGGATCGTCGGGGAGCTGTTTTTT. It codes for CASSRRIVGELFF.

This clonotype was observed a few times. This chain joins TRBV29-1 and TRBJ1-2; 9 positions match TRBD1. CDR3 length: 13 amino acids. CDR1 and CDR2 from the germline V gene are SQVTM and ANQGSEA. Germline trimming cut 7 bases from V and 7 bases from J; bases unmatched to any gene: 10. In DNA, the CDR3 is TGCAGCGCAACAAACACAGGGGGCAGTGGCTACACCTTC. This sequence encodes CSATNTGGSGYTF.

This clonotype was seen more than once but under ten times. The gene calls are TRBV9 and TRBJ2-3; 13 nucleotides line up with TRBD2. The V gene's germline CDR1 is SGDLS and CDR2 YYNGEE. This CDR3 comprises 17 residues. With V trimmed by 3 bases and J by 6 bases, 10 bases remained unmatched. CDR3 DNA sequence: TGTGCCAGCAGCGCCATTAAGACTAGCGGGGGGCTCGATACGCAGTATTTT. Translation: CASSAIKTSGGLDTQYF.

There are a few counts of this clonotype. The chain is built from TRBV20-1 and TRBJ2-5; TRBD1 aligns across 10 bases. V dropped 4 bases and J dropped 4; count of bases not matched to a gene: 9. Per germline, CDR1 DFQATT and CDR2 SNEGSKA (reference sequence). The CDR3 loop spans 15 amino acids. CDR3 loop: CSATPGTGVGETQYF. CDR3 bases: TGCAGTGCTACCCCCGGGACAGGGGTCGGAGAGACCCAGTACTTC.